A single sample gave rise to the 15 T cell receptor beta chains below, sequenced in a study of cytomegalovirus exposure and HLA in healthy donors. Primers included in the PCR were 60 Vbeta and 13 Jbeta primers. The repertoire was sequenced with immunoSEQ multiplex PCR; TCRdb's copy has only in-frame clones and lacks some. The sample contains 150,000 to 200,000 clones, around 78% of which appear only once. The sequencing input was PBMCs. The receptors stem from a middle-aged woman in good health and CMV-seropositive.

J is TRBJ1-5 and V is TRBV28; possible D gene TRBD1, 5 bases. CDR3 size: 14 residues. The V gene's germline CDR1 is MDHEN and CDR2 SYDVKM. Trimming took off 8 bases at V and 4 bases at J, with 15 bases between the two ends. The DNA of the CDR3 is TGTGCCAGCGGGGCGGCGTTTGGGAATCAGCCCCAGCATTTT. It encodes CASGAAFGNQPQHF.

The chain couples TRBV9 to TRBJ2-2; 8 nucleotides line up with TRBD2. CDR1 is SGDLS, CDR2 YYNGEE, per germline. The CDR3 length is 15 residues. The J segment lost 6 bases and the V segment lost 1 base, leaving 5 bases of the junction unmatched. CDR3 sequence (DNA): TGTGCCAGCAGCGTAAAAGTAGCGGGGTCCGGGGAGCTGTTTTTT. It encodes CASSVKVAGSGELFF.

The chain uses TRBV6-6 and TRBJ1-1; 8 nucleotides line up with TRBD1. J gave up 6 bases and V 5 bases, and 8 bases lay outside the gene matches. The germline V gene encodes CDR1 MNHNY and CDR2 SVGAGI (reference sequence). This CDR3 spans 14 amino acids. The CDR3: CASSRTGPSSEAFF. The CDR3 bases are TGTGCCAGCAGTAGGACAGGGCCTTCATCTGAAGCTTTCTTT.

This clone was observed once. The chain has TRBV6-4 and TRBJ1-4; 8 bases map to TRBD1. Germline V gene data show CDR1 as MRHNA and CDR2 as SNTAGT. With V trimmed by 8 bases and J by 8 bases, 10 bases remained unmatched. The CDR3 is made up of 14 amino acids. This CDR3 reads CASRKTGEYEKLFF. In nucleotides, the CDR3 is TGTGCCAGCCGCAAGACAGGGGAATACGAAAAACTGTTTTTT.

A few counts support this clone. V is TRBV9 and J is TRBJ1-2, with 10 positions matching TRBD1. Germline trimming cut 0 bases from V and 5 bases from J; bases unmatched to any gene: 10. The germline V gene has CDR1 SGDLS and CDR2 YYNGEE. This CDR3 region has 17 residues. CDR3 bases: TGTGCCAGCAGCGTAGCCGGGACAGGGGCCTTTCTTTATGGCTACACCTTC. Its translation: CASSVAGTGAFLYGYTF. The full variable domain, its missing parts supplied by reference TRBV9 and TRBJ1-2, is DSGVTQTPKHLITATGQRVTLRCSPRSGDLSVYWYQQSLDQGLQFLIQYYNGEERAKGNILERFSAQQFPDLHSELNLSSLELGDSALYFCASSVAGTGAFLYGYTFGSGTRLTVV.

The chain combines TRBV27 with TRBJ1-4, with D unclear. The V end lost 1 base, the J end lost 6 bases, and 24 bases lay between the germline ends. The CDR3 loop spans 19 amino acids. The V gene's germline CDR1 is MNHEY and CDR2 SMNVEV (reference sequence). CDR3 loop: CASSLFSSRAWGAHEKLFF. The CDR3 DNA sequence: TGTGCCAGCAGTTTATTTTCATCACGGGCGTGGGGAGCCCATGAAAAACTGTTTTTT.

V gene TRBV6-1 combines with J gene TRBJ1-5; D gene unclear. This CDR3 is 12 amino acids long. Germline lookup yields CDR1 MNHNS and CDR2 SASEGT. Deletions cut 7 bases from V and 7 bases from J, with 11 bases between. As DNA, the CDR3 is TGTGCCAGCACTGGAGGACCACAGCCCCAGCATTTT. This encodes CASTGGPQPQHF.

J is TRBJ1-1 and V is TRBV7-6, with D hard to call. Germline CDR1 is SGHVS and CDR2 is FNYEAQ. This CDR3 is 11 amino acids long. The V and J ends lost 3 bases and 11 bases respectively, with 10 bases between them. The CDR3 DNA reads TGTGCCAGCAGCTTTGGAGCGGGGGCTTTCTTT. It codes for CASSFGAGAFF. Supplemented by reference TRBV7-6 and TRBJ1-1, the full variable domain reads GAGVSQSPRYKVTKRGQDVALRCDPISGHVSLYWYRQALGQGPEFLTYFNYEAQQDKSGLPNDRFSAERPEGSISTLTIQRTEQRDSAMYRCASSFGAGAFFGQGTRLTVV.

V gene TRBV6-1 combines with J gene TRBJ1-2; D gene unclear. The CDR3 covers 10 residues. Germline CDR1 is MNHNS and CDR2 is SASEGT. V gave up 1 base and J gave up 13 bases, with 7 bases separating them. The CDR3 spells CASSEVSVTF. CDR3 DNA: TGTGCCAGCAGTGAAGTCTCGGTCACCTTC.

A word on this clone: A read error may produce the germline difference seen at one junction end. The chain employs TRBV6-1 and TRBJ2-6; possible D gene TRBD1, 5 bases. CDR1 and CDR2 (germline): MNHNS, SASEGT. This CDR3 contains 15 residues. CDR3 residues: CASENTGSGANGLTF. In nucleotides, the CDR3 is TGTGCCAGCGAAAATACCGGATCTGGGGCCAACGGCCTGACTTTC.

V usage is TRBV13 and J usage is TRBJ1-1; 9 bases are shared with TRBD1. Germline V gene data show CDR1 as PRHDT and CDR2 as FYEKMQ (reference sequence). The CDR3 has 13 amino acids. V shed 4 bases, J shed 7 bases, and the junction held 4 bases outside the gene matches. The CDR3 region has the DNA TGTGCCAGCAGCTCGACAGGGGGAGGTGAAGCTTTCTTT. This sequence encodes CASSSTGGGEAFF.

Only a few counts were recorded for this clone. CDR3 DNA: TGTGCCTGGAGTGATGCCGTGGGGAGAGTCCGTTCACCCCTCCACTTT. It specifies CAWSDAVGRVRSPLHF. V is TRBV30 and J is TRBJ1-6; D unresolved. Germline V gene lookup returns CDR1 GTSNPN and CDR2 SVGIG (reference sequence). CDR3 length equals 16 residues. Trimming cost V 1 base and J 9 bases, with 19 bases left between them.

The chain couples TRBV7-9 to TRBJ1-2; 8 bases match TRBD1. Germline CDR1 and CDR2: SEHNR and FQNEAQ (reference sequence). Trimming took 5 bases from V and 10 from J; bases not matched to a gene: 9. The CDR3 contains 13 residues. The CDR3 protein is CASSETDREVYTF. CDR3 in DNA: TGTGCCAGCAGCGAGACGGACAGGGAGGTCTACACCTTC. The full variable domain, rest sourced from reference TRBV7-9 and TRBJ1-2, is DTGVSQNPRHKITKRGQNVTFRCDPISEHNRLYWYRQTLGQGPEFLTYFQNEAQLEKSRLLSDRFSAERPKGSFSTLEIQRTEQGDSAMYLCASSETDREVYTFGSGTRLTVV.

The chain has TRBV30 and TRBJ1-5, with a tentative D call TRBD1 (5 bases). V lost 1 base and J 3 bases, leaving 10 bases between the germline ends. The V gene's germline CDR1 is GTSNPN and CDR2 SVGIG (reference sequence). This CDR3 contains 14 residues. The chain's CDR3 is CAWSATGVNQPQHF. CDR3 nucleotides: TGTGCCTGGAGTGCGACGGGGGTCAATCAGCCCCAGCATTTT.

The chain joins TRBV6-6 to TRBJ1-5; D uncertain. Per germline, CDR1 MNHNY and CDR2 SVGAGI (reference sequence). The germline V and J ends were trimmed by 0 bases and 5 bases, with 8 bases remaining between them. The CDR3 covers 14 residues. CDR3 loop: CASSYSIVYQPQHF. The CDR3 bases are TGTGCCAGCAGTTACTCGATAGTTTATCAGCCCCAGCATTTT.